This T cell receptor beta chain was recorded in a study of regulatory T cells in long-lasting Graves disease. Study-level results: Those with persistent Graves' had less TCR diversity than newly diagnosed patients.

The sample holds a few counts of this clonotype. What it recognizes is unknown. The time point: persistent/refractory GD, antithyroid drugs over 5 years with positive TRAb. Generation of the TCR library employed RNA extracted from PBMCs. The authors drew patients from an endocrinology department in Xi'an, China. The authors built TCR beta libraries using iRepertoire HTBI primers and Arm-PCR of CDR3 regions. TCRdb ran MiXCR on the multiplex PCR reads and lists one entry per CDR3 protein. This sample has about 660,000 distinct CDR3 sequences, with roughly 30% found just once. The source material was peripheral blood mononuclear cells (PBMCs), sampled when the disease was refractory, from a patient treated with antithyroid drugs. The receptor's source is a female donor with Graves disease.

This CDR3 is CASSSAGGRGHNEQFF. The CDR3, as DNA: TGTGCCAGCAGCTCCGCGGGAGGGAGAGGACACAATGAGCAGTTCTTC. The rearrangement joins TRBV5-5 to TRBJ2-1; 9 positions match TRBD2. V shed 3 bases, J shed 5 bases, and the junction held 9 bases outside the gene matches. Germline V lookup: CDR1 SGHKS, CDR2 YYEKEE (reference sequence). The CDR3 sequence is 16 residues long.